The entry below describes one T cell receptor beta chain. This CDR3 region has 15 residues. CDR1 LGHDT and CDR2 YNNKEL come from the germline V gene (reference sequence). V shed 0 bases, J shed 9 bases, and the junction held 7 bases outside the gene matches. This entry belongs to a study of T cells after yellow fever vaccination. It was through 5'RACE template switching that TCR cDNA was made, with a universal primer site and UMIs added. TCRdb processed the 5' RACE reads anew with MiXCR; each CDR3 protein has one entry. The sample has 130,000 or so distinct CDR3 sequences, about 15% seen once. The sample was CD8+ T cells sorted from PBMCs, taken 5 days after the yellow fever booster vaccination. The rearrangement joins TRBV3-1 to TRBJ2-1; 8 positions agree with TRBD2. This receptor was taken from a man in his late teens or twenties who received the YFV17D yellow fever vaccine. This CDR3 reads CASSQDRGGPPEQFF. The CDR3 region has the DNA TGTGCCAGCAGCCAAGATCGGGGGGGACCCCCTGAGCAGTTCTTC.